This is a list of T cell receptor beta chains from one sample in a study of blood T cell repertoires in COVID-19. Measured with immunoSEQ multiplex PCR; TCRdb has only the in-frame clones, and not every one. The sample lists 160,000 or so clones; 80% were seen once. What was sequenced was peripheral blood. All receptors come from a man aged 55 to 69 with acute or convalescent COVID-19. Each CDR3 is given with its conserved first and last residue. The D gene is left open where the match is weak. Clone size, where shown, is once, few, many, or a class for clones that have expanded.

V gene	J gene	clone size	D gene	CDR3 length	CDR3 protein	CDR3 DNA
TRBV19	TRBJ1-1	NA	TRBD1	14	CAIRDRVTNTEAFF	TGTGCCATCCGGGACAGGGTGACGAACACTGAAGCTTTCTTT
TRBV14	TRBJ2-3	NA	TRBD1	18	CASSQYKYGQGFTDTQYF	TGTGCCAGCAGCCAATATAAGTACGGACAGGGTTTCACAGATACGCAGTATTTT
TRBV4-2	TRBJ2-5	NA	NA	15	CASSQLSDRQETQYF	TGTGCCAGCAGCCAACTATCGGACAGACAAGAGACCCAGTACTTC
TRBV7-8	TRBJ2-7	NA	NA	14	CASSSGTASYEQYF	TGTGCCAGCAGCTCCGGGACTGCATCCTACGAGCAGTACTTC
TRBV7-9	TRBJ1-4	NA	TRBD1	16	CASSLGDRGRNEKLFF	TGTGCCAGCAGCTTAGGGGACAGGGGCCGGAATGAAAAACTGTTTTTT
TRBV6-5	TRBJ2-5	NA	TRBD2	16	CASSYSAGEGQETQYF	TGTGCCAGCAGTTACTCAGCGGGAGAGGGCCAAGAGACCCAGTACTTC
TRBV19	TRBJ1-5	NA	NA	15	CASSIGQGNNQPQHF	TGTGCCAGTAGTATAGGGCAGGGAAACAATCAGCCCCAGCATTTT
TRBV19	TRBJ1-3	NA	TRBD1	15	CASSKPGTGRNTIYF	TGTGCCAGTAGTAAGCCTGGGACAGGTCGGAACACCATATATTTT
TRBV28	TRBJ1-5	NA	TRBD1	15	CASRAGTVDNQPQHF	TGTGCCAGCAGGGCCGGGACAGTGGACAATCAGCCCCAGCATTTT
TRBV7-9	TRBJ1-1	NA	TRBD1	15	CASIPQTGSSTEAFF	TGTGCCAGCATCCCTCAGACAGGGTCGTCGACTGAAGCTTTCTTT
TRBV30	TRBJ1-2	NA	NA	13	CAWTWGANYGYTF	TGTGCCTGGACTTGGGGGGCTAACTATGGCTACACCTTC
TRBV9	TRBJ2-5	NA	TRBD1	16	CASSVAGTGGQETQYF	TGTGCCAGCAGCGTAGCAGGGACAGGGGGCCAAGAGACCCAGTACTTC
TRBV7-2	TRBJ2-6	NA	TRBD2	19	CASSLDPAGGSSGANVLTF	TGTGCCAGCAGCTTAGATCCAGCGGGGGGTTCCTCTGGGGCCAACGTCCTGACTTTC
TRBV15	TRBJ2-3	NA	NA	14	CATSTASSTDTQYF	TGTGCCACCAGTACTGCTAGTTCCACAGATACGCAGTATTTT
TRBV5-8	TRBJ1-5	NA	NA	14	CASSQQGGNQPQHF	TGTGCCAGCAGTCAACAGGGAGGCAATCAGCCCCAGCATTTT
TRBV5-1	TRBJ1-6	NA	NA	14	CASRAGDWGSPLHF	TGCGCCAGCCGGGCCGGGGATTGGGGTTCACCCCTCCACTTT
TRBV5-1	TRBJ2-7	few	TRBD1	16	CASRPTGTGGSYEQYF	TGCGCCAGCAGGCCAACCGGGACAGGGGGTTCCTACGAGCAGTACTTC
TRBV6-5	TRBJ2-7	NA	NA	15	CASSPRALSSYEQYF	TGTGCCAGCAGTCCGAGGGCGCTGAGCTCCTACGAGCAGTACTTC
TRBV5-1	TRBJ2-1	NA	TRBD2	16	CASSTGTSVSYNEQFF	TGCGCCAGCAGCACCGGGACTAGCGTCTCCTACAATGAGCAGTTCTTC
TRBV3-1/TRBV3-2	TRBJ1-6	NA	TRBD1	15	CASSQGTGDNSPLHF	TGTGCCAGCAGCCAAGGTACAGGGGATAATTCACCCCTCCACTTT
TRBV12-5	TRBJ1-3	few	NA	13	CASGAGSGNTIYF	TGTGCTAGTGGTGCAGGTTCTGGAAACACCATATATTTT
TRBV28	TRBJ1-2	once	NA	14	CASTEGARNYGYTF	TGTGCCAGCACCGAAGGGGCGAGGAATTATGGCTACACCTTC
TRBV7-2	TRBJ2-7	NA	TRBD2	14	CASSLSGSMNEQYF	TGTGCCAGCAGCCTGAGCGGGAGTATGAACGAGCAGTACTTC
TRBV18	TRBJ1-6	once	TRBD1	13	CASSPPTGSPLHF	TGTGCCAGCTCACCGCCGACAGGGTCACCCCTCCACTTT
TRBV6-5	TRBJ1-2	NA	NA	13	CASSREGDYGYTF	TGTGCCAGCAGCCGTGAGGGGGACTATGGCTACACCTTC
TRBV27	TRBJ2-6	NA	TRBD1	15	CASSSRGPGANVLTF	TGTGCCAGCAGTTCCAGGGGGCCCGGGGCCAACGTCCTGACTTTC
TRBV11-2	TRBJ2-3	NA	NA	16	CASSLDLTSTRDTQYF	TGTGCCAGCAGCTTAGATCTCACTAGCACTAGGGATACGCAGTATTTT
TRBV6-5	TRBJ2-2	NA	TRBD1	14	CAGSQGPNTGELFF	TGTGCCGGGTCACAGGGGCCGAACACCGGGGAGCTGTTTTTT
TRBV9	TRBJ2-5	NA	TRBD2	15	CASSVEGSGRETQYF	TGTGCCAGCAGCGTAGAGGGAAGCGGGAGGGAGACCCAGTACTTC
TRBV7-2	TRBJ1-1	NA	TRBD1	13	CASSLARRQGAFF	TGTGCCAGCAGCTTAGCGAGGAGACAGGGTGCTTTCTTT
TRBV7-8	TRBJ1-6	NA	NA	15	CASRPQEQLASPLHF	TGTGCCAGCAGACCGCAGGAACAACTGGCTTCACCCCTCCACTTT
TRBV15	TRBJ2-2	NA	NA	16	CATSLLEFPRLGELFF	TGTGCCACCAGCTTACTAGAGTTTCCGCGGCTCGGGGAGCTGTTTTTT
TRBV7-2	TRBJ2-3	NA	TRBD1	15	CASSASGQGTDTQYF	TGTGCCAGCAGCGCATCGGGACAGGGGACAGATACGCAGTATTTT
TRBV9	TRBJ2-1	NA	NA	17	CASSVVPTAGRDNEQFF	TGTGCCAGCAGCGTAGTTCCGACCGCCGGGAGAGACAATGAGCAGTTCTTC
TRBV19	TRBJ1-3	NA	TRBD1	16	CASSTGTGASGNTIYF	TGTGCCAGTAGTACCGGGACAGGGGCCTCTGGAAACACCATATATTTT
TRBV19	TRBJ1-4	few	NA	14	CASAPQGAGEKLFF	TGTGCCAGTGCCCCACAGGGTGCTGGTGAAAAACTGTTTTTT
TRBV6-5	TRBJ1-2	NA	NA	13	CASSDRTIGGYTF	TGTGCCAGCAGCGACAGGACCATCGGTGGCTACACCTTC
TRBV29-1	TRBJ1-1	NA	NA	13	CSVVYRENTEAFF	TGCAGCGTTGTGTACAGGGAGAACACTGAAGCTTTCTTT
TRBV4-1	TRBJ2-2	once	NA	15	CASSQDRVDTGELFF	TGCGCCAGCAGCCAAGACAGGGTGGACACCGGGGAGCTGTTTTTT
TRBV21-1	TRBJ2-7	NA	NA	13	CASEKGQPSEQYF	TGTGCCAGCGAGAAGGGACAGCCTAGCGAGCAGTACTTC
TRBV18	TRBJ2-1	NA	NA	16	CASSPPKGGGPNEQFF	TGTGCCAGCTCACCACCGAAGGGGGGGGGCCCGAATGAGCAGTTCTTC
TRBV6-1	TRBJ2-1	NA	TRBD2	15	CASSEGLADYNEQFF	TGTGCCAGCAGTGAGGGACTAGCGGATTACAATGAGCAGTTCTTC
TRBV14	TRBJ2-2	few	NA	12	CASSPTAWELFF	TGTGCCAGCAGCCCCACCGCGTGGGAGCTGTTTTTT
TRBV19	TRBJ1-2	NA	TRBD1	14	CASSGDRGLDGYTF	TGTGCCAGTAGTGGGGACAGGGGGCTAGATGGCTACACCTTC
TRBV2	TRBJ1-1	NA	TRBD1	13	CASSGQGNTEAFF	TGTGCCAGCAGTGGACAGGGAAACACTGAAGCTTTCTTT
TRBV2	TRBJ2-7	once	TRBD2	13	CASNRAGGAEQYF	TGTGCCAGCAACCGAGCGGGAGGGGCCGAGCAGTACTTC
TRBV28	TRBJ1-2	NA	NA	14	CASSPPPGNYGYTF	TGTGCCAGCAGTCCCCCCCCGGGGAACTATGGCTACACCTTC
TRBV12-3/TRBV12-4	TRBJ2-5	NA	NA	13	CASSFDSAGTQYF	TGTGCCAGCAGTTTCGACAGCGCAGGGACCCAGTACTTC
TRBV7-2	TRBJ2-1	NA	NA	14	CASSLAVVSDEQFF	TGTGCCAGCAGCTTAGCAGTCGTCAGCGATGAGCAGTTCTTC
TRBV29-1	TRBJ1-2	NA	TRBD1	15	CSVDPLRGQYYGYTF	TGCAGCGTTGATCCCCTAAGGGGACAGTACTATGGCTACACCTTC